The 23 T cell receptor beta chains below were found in one sample sequenced in a study of T cell responses to AZD1222 COVID-19 vaccine. The assay was immunoSEQ multiplex PCR, and TCRdb's table has in-frame clones only and misses some. Of about 210,000 clones in the sample, approximately 94% were seen once. Sequencing used peripheral blood, obtained 28 days after the second dose of the MenACWY control vaccine. The receptors derive from an adult who received the MenACWY meningococcal vaccine as a control.

CDR3 DNA sequence: TGTGCCTGGAGTACCGGGGACAACTATGGCTACACCTTC. Its translation: CAWSTGDNYGYTF. The chain links TRBV30 to TRBJ1-2; TRBD1 is a possible D gene (5 bases). The CDR3 runs to 13 residues. The V gene lost 2 bases and the J gene lost 2 bases, with 9 bases spanning the gap. In germline, CDR1 is GTSNPN, CDR2 SVGIG (reference sequence).

The chain links TRBV3-1 (or the pseudogene TRBV3-2) to TRBJ2-5; D might be TRBD2 (5 bases). Trimming cost V 0 bases and J 4 bases, with 15 bases left between them. This CDR3 spans 16 amino acids. The germline V gene has CDR1 LGHDT and CDR2 YNNKEL (reference sequence). CDR3 loop: CASSQDQDRAGETQYF. Here the CDR3 DNA reads TGTGCCAGCAGCCAAGATCAGGACCGCGCGGGAGAGACCCAGTACTTC.

The rearrangement links TRBV13 to TRBJ2-7; 7 bases map to TRBD2. V lost 5 bases, J lost 7 bases, and 5 bases stayed unmatched. The CDR3 loop spans 12 amino acids. Germline V gene lookup returns CDR1 PRHDT and CDR2 FYEKMQ (reference sequence). Here the CDR3 DNA reads TGTGCCAGCAGCGCCACCGGGAGGGAGCAGTACTTC. It translates to CASSATGREQYF.

This clone occurred once. The chain has TRBV7-9 and TRBJ2-7; D may correspond to TRBD1 or TRBD2 (5 bases each). The CDR3 is 15 residues long. Between the trimmed V and J ends, which lost 3 bases and 0 bases, there was a span of 12 bases. Germline lookup yields CDR1 SEHNR and CDR2 FQNEAQ (reference sequence). DNA of the CDR3: TGTGCCAGCAGCTTCGGGGACCAATCCTCCTACGAGCAGTACTTC. Protein product: CASSFGDQSSYEQYF.

The chain is built from TRBV9 and TRBJ2-7; no firm D call. CDR3 length: 13 residues. CDR1 and CDR2 (germline): SGDLS, YYNGEE. Trimming pared 4 bases from V and 1 base from J, leaving 9 bases between. CDR3: CASSSPPSYEQYF. The CDR3, as DNA: TGTGCCAGCAGCTCCCCGCCGTCCTACGAGCAGTACTTC.

V usage is TRBV5-8 and J usage is TRBJ1-2; D remains unclear. V dropped 2 bases and J dropped 4 bases, with 9 bases sitting between them. CDR3 length equals 13 residues. In germline, CDR1 is SGHTS, CDR2 YDEGEE. The chain's CDR3 is CASSFGQSYGYTF. Written as DNA, the CDR3 is TGTGCCAGCAGCTTTGGGCAGTCCTATGGCTACACCTTC.

In this sample, this clone turned up once. The chain has TRBV4-2 and TRBJ2-7; 10 bases fit TRBD2. Germline assignment: CDR1 LGHNA and CDR2 YNFKEQ. Trimming took 1 base from V and 5 from J; bases not matched to a gene: 20. This CDR3 is built from 20 residues. The CDR3 bases are TGTGCCAGCAGCCAAGTCTACCCCCTAGCGCTAGCGGGAGATTACCACGAGCAGTACTTC. Encoded protein: CASSQVYPLALAGDYHEQYF.

The rearrangement uses TRBV5-1 and TRBJ2-7; D possibly corresponds to TRBD2 (6 bases). Germline CDR1 and CDR2: SGHRS and YFSETQ. This CDR3 is 14 amino acids long. The germline V and J ends were trimmed by 0 bases and 1 base, with 8 bases remaining between them. The CDR3 nucleotides read TGCGCCAGCAGCTTGGTCGGGACTTCCTACGAGCAGTACTTC. Protein sequence: CASSLVGTSYEQYF.

The CDR3 region is CAWSRDLNQPQHF. CDR3 in DNA: TGTGCCTGGAGTCGGGACCTCAATCAGCCCCAGCATTTT. V usage is TRBV30 and J usage is TRBJ1-5; TRBD1 might be the D (5 bases). Trimming took off 2 bases at V and 3 bases at J, with 8 bases between the two ends. The CDR3 has 13 amino acids. Germline lookup yields CDR1 GTSNPN and CDR2 SVGIG (reference sequence). The full variable domain, with the rest looked up from reference TRBV30 and TRBJ1-5, is SQTIHQWPATLVQPVGSPLSLECTVEGTSNPNLYWYRQAAGRGLQLLFYSVGIGQISSEVPQNLSASRPQDRQFILSSKKLLLSDSGFYLCAWSRDLNQPQHFGDGTRLSIL.

This chain joins TRBV6-5 and TRBJ1-3; D uncertain. The V gene lost 2 bases and the J gene lost 6 bases, with 2 bases spanning the gap. The CDR3 length is 11 residues. CDR1 and CDR2 (germline): MNHEY, SVGAGI. CDR3 bases: TGTGCCAGCAGTTACCAAAACACCATATATTTT. Protein product: CASSYQNTIYF.

V usage is TRBV6-5 and J usage is TRBJ2-1, with 8 bases aligning to TRBD2. Trimming removed 5 bases from V and 5 bases from J; junction bases left unmatched: 5. The length of the CDR3 is 14 residues. The germline CDR1 and CDR2 sequences are MNHEY and SVGAGI. CDR3: CASSLRSGNNEQFF. The CDR3 DNA sequence: TGTGCCAGCAGTCTCCGTAGCGGGAACAATGAGCAGTTCTTC.

The gene calls are TRBV6-5 and TRBJ2-5; D gene unclear. Germline V gene sequence: CDR1 MNHEY, CDR2 SVGAGI. V gave up 6 bases and J gave up 2 bases, with 16 bases separating them. The CDR3 consists of 15 residues. The CDR3 DNA sequence: TGTGCCAGCAGATTGAGGAGAAGGGTACAAGAGACCCAGTACTTC. Amino acid sequence: CASRLRRRVQETQYF.

This chain links TRBV7-9 with TRBJ1-4; D is possibly TRBD1 (5 bases). The V end lost 1 base, the J end lost 5 bases, and 8 bases lay between the germline ends. This CDR3 is 14 amino acids long. From germline, CDR1 is SEHNR and CDR2 FQNEAQ (reference sequence). The CDR3 region is CASSLGRENEKLFF. For the CDR3, the DNA is TGTGCCAGCAGCTTAGGCAGGGAGAATGAAAAACTGTTTTTT.

J is TRBJ2-1 and V is TRBV24-1, with 14 bases that match TRBD2. Trimming took 8 bases from V and 10 from J; bases not matched to a gene: 6. The CDR3 runs to 14 residues. Per the germline V gene, CDR1 is KGHDR and CDR2 is SFDVKD. CDR3 protein: CATTLGTSGSEQFF. The DNA of the CDR3 is TGTGCCACCACCCTAGGGACTAGCGGGAGCGAGCAGTTCTTC.

The chain employs TRBV7-2 and TRBJ1-6, with 9 bases fitting TRBD1. CDR1 is SGHTA and CDR2 is FQGNSA in the germline V gene. The CDR3 contains 17 residues. V shed 3 bases, J shed 10 bases, and the junction held 13 bases outside the gene matches. CDR3 region: CASSFRSDDRGGSPLHF. The CDR3 nucleotides read TGTGCCAGCAGCTTCCGGTCGGACGACAGGGGGGGATCACCCCTCCACTTT.

The chain carries TRBV5-5 and TRBJ1-6, with D unresolved. The length of the CDR3 is 16 residues. Trimming took 4 bases from V and 0 from J, leaving 11 bases between them. Germline V CDR1 and CDR2: SGHKS, YYEKEE (reference sequence). The CDR3 DNA follows: TGTGCCAGCAGCCTCTCCACTGGCTCCTATAATTCACCCCTCCACTTT. Translating it yields CASSLSTGSYNSPLHF.

This chain connects TRBV2 to TRBJ1-5; D remains ambiguous. V lost 4 bases and J 0 bases, leaving 16 bases between the germline ends. CDR1 SNHLY and CDR2 FYNNEI come from the germline V gene. CDR3 length equals 17 residues. The CDR3 is CASSARERGFSNQPQHF. Here the CDR3 DNA reads TGTGCCAGCAGTGCGAGGGAAAGAGGGTTTAGCAATCAGCCCCAGCATTTT.

CDR3 protein: CASSKQGISSYEQYF. The CDR3 DNA reads as TGTGCCAGCAGTAAACAGGGGATAAGCTCCTACGAGCAGTACTTC. J is TRBJ2-7 and V is TRBV2; 7 bases match TRBD1. The trim removed 5 bases at V and 0 bases at J, leaving 7 bases unmatched. This CDR3 spans 15 amino acids. Germline V gene sequence: CDR1 SNHLY, CDR2 FYNNEI.

This clone was recorded only once. The chain joins TRBV7-3 to TRBJ2-1; D is possibly TRBD2 (6 bases). This CDR3 spans 14 amino acids. Germline loops: CDR1 SGHTA, CDR2 FQGTGA. V was shortened by 8 bases and J by 7 bases, with 18 bases between the two germline ends. The CDR3 protein is CASRAGGGGNEQFF. The CDR3 coding sequence is TGTGCCAGCCGGGCCGGGGGAGGCGGAAATGAGCAGTTCTTC.

V is TRBV4-2 and J is TRBJ1-4; 9 nucleotides agree with TRBD1. After removal of 0 bases from V and 5 bases from J, the junction contained 7 bases not matched to a gene. The CDR3 sequence is 17 residues long. Germline-derived CDR1 and CDR2 are LGHNA and YNFKEQ. CDR3 region: CASSQEGTGWRNEKLFF. CDR3 DNA sequence: TGTGCCAGCAGCCAAGAGGGGACAGGGTGGAGAAATGAAAAACTGTTTTTT.

This clone has more than one count but fewer than ten. This chain uses TRBV18 with TRBJ1-4; 9 bases are a match to TRBD1. This CDR3 has 14 amino acids. Germline CDR1 KGHSH, CDR2 LQKENI. The trim removed 6 bases at V and 6 bases at J, leaving 5 bases unmatched. The CDR3 DNA is TGTGCCAGCTCCCCGACAGGGGGAGATGAAAAACTGTTTTTT. Amino acids: CASSPTGGDEKLFF. Together with reference TRBV18 and TRBJ1-4, the CDR3 gives the full variable domain: NAGVMQNPRHLVRRRGQEARLRCSPMKGHSHVYWYRQLPEEGLKFMVYLQKENIIDESGMPKERFSAEFPKEGPSILRIQQVVRGDSAAYFCASSPTGGDEKLFFGSGTQLSVL.

The chain has TRBV3-1 (or the pseudogene TRBV3-2) and TRBJ1-6; D unclear. Trimming cost V 0 bases and J 0 bases, with 9 bases left between them. The CDR3 totals 17 residues. CDR1 LGHDT and CDR2 YNNKEL come from the germline V gene (reference sequence). The CDR3 is CASSQETRSSYNSPLHF. CDR3 DNA sequence: TGTGCCAGCAGCCAAGAAACGAGGAGCTCCTATAATTCACCCCTCCACTTT.

This clone is a singleton in its sample. V gene TRBV4-3 combines with J gene TRBJ1-1; no firm D call. Germline values: CDR1 LGHNA, CDR2 YSLEER. Trimming took off 1 base at V and 4 bases at J, with 4 bases between the two ends. The CDR3 is 12 residues long. The CDR3 sequence is CASSQAGTEAFF. In DNA form, the CDR3 reads TGCGCCAGCAGCCAAGCCGGCACTGAAGCTTTCTTT.